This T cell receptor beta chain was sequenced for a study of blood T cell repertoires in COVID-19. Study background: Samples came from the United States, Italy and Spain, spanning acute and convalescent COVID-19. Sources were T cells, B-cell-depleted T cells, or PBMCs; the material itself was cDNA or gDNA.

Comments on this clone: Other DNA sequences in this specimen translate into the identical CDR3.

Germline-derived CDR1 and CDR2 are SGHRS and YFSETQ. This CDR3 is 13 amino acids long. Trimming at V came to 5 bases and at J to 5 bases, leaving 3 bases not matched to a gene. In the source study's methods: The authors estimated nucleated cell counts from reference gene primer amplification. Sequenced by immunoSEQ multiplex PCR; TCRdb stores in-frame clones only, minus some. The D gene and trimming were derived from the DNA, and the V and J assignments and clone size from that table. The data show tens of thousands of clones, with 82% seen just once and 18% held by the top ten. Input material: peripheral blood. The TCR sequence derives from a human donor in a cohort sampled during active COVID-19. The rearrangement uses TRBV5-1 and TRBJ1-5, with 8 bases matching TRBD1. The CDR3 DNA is TGCGCCAGCAGTCCAGGGGGCGATCAGCCCCAGCATTTT. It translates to CASSPGGDQPQHF.